The sequence of this T cell receptor beta chain was determined in a study of blood T cell repertoires in COVID-19. In the authors' methods: From reference gene primer amplification, estimates of nucleated cell counts were derived. Method: immunoSEQ multiplex PCR; TCRdb's copy keeps in-frame clones and lacks some. V, J and clone size were drawn from that table, and D and trimming were deduced from the DNA. The table has 200,000 to 300,000 clones, approximately 89% seen once. From germline, CDR1 is SNHLY and CDR2 FYNNEI. V was clipped by 6 bases and J by 2 bases, with 11 bases between them. The CDR3 is made up of 14 amino acids.

This sequence joins TRBV2 and TRBJ1-3; maybe TRBD1 (5 bases). Input material: PBMCs or T cells enriched from blood (not recorded which). This TCR came from a woman between 35 and 50 years old with acute COVID-19. CDR3 protein: CASRAGVTGNTIYF. The CDR3 DNA is TGTGCCAGCAGGGCGGGGGTAACTGGAAACACCATATATTTT.